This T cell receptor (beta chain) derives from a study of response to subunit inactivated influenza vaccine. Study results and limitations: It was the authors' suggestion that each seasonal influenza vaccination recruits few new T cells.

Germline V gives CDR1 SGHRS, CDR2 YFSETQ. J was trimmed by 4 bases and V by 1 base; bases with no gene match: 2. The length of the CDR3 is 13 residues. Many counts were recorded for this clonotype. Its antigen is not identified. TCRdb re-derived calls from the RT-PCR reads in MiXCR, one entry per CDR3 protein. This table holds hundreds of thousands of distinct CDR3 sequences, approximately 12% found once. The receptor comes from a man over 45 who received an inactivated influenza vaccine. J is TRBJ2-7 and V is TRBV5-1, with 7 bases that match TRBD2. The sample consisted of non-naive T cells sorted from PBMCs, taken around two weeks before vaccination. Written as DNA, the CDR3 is TGCGCCAGCAGCTTGCGCGGGAGTTACGAGCAGTACTTC. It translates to CASSLRGSYEQYF.